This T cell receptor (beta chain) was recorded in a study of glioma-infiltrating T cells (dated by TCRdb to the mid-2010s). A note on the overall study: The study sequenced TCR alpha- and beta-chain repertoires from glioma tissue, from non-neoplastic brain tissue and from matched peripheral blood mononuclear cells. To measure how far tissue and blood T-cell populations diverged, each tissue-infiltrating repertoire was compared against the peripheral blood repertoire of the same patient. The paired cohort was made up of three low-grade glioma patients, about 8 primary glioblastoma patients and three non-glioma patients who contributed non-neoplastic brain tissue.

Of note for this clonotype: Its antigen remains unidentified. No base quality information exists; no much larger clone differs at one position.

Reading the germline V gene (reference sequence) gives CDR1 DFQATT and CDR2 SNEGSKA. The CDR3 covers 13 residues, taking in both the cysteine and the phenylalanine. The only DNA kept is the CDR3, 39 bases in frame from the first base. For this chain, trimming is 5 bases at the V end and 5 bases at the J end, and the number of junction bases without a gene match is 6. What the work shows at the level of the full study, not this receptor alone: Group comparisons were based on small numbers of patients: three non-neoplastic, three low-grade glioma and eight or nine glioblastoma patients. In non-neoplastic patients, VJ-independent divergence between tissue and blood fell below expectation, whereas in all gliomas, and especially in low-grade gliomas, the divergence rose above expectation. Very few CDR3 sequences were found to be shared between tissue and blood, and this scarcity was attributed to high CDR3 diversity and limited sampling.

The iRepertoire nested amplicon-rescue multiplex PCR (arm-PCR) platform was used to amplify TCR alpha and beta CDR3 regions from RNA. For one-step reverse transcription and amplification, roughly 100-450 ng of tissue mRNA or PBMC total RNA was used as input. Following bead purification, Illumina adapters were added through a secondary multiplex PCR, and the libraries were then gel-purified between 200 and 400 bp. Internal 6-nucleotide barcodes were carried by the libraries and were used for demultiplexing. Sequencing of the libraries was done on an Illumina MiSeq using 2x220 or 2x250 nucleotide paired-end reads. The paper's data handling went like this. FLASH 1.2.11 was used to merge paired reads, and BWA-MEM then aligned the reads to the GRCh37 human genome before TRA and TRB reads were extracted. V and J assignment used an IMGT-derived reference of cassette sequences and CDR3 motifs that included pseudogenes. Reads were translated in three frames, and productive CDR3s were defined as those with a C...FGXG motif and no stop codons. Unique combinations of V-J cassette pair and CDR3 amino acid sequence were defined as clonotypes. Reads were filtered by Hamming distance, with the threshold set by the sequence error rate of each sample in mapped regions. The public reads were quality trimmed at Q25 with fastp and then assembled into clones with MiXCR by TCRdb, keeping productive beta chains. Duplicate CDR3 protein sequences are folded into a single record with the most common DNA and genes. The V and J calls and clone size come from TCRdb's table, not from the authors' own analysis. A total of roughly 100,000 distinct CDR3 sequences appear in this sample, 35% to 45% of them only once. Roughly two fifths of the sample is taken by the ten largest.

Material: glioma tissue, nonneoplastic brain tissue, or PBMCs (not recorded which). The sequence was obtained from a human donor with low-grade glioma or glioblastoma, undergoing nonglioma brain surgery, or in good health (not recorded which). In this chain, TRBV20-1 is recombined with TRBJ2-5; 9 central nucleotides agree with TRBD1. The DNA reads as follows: TGCAGTGCTTGGGACAGGGAAGGGGAGACCCAGTACTTC. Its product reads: CSAWDREGETQYF.